This record concerns one T cell receptor beta chain sequence. V was pared by 0 bases and J by 3 bases, with 2 bases of the junction left unmatched. This CDR3 has 15 amino acids. CDR1 SGHRS and CDR2 YFSETQ come from the germline V gene. These data are taken from a study of OX40 agonist ivuxolimab in advanced cancers. Assay: immunoSEQ multiplex PCR; the TCRdb copy retains only in-frame clones and omits some. Among roughly 71,000 clones, approximately 90% were seen once, and the ten largest hold approximately 0.5%. Autoimmune disease history or systemic immunosuppression led to patients being barred. This sequence was found in an adult with an advanced solid tumor such as melanoma, head and neck, liver or kidney cancer. The sequencing used CD4+ or CD8+ T cells sorted from blood, collected in a trial of the OX40 agonist ivuxolimab. This chain connects TRBV5-1 to TRBJ2-5; 10 bases match TRBD2. The chain's CDR3 is CASSLGTSGEETQYF. CDR3 in DNA: TGCGCCAGCAGCTTGGGGACTAGCGGAGAAGAGACCCAGTACTTC. The full variable domain, in which reference TRBV5-1 and TRBJ2-5 provide the parts outside the CDR3, is KAGVTQTPRYLIKTRGQQVTLSCSPISGHRSVSWYQQTPGQGLQFLFEYFSETQRNKGNFPGRFSGRQFSNSRSEMNVSTLELGDSALYLCASSLGTSGEETQYFGPGTRLLVL.